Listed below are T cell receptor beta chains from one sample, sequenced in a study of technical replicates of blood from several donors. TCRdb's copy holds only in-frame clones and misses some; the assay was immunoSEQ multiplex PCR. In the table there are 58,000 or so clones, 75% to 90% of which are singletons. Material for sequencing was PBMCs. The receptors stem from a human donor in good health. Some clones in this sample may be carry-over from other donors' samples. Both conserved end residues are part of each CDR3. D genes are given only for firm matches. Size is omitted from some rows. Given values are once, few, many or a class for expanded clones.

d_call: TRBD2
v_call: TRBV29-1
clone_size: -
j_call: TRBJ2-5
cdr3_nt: TGCGTAACATCAAGTAGCGGGAGCGGGGTCCTCCAAGAGACCCAGTACTTC
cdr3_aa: CVTSSSGSGVLQETQYF

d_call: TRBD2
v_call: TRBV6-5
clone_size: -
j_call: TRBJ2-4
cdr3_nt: TGTGCCAGCAGTGGACTAAGCGGGGGGGGAAACATTCAGTACTTC
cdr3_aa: CASSGLSGGGNIQYF

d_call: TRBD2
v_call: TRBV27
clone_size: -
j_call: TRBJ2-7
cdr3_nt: TGTGCCAGCACTACACTAGCGGGAGGCACCTACGAGCAGTACTTC
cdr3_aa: CASTTLAGGTYEQYF

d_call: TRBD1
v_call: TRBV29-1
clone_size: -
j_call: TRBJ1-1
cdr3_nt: TGCAGCGTTGAGGCGGACAGGGGGCGGAACACTGAAGCTTTCTTT
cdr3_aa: CSVEADRGRNTEAFF

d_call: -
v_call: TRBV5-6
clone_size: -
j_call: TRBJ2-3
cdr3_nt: TGTGCCAGCAGTCCCCGGTTCACCACAGATACGCAGTATTTT
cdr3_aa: CASSPRFTTDTQYF

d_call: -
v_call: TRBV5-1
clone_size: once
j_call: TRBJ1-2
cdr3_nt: TGCGCCAGCAGCTTAATGGACAGTTCCTATGGCTACACCTTC
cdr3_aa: CASSLMDSSYGYTF

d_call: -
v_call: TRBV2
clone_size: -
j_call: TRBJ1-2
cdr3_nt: TGTGCCAGCAAAACCTCACAAAATCAGGACATCCGAATTTATGGCTACACCTTC
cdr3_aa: CASKTSQNQDIRIYGYTF

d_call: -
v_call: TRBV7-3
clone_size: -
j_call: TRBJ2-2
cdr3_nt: TGTGCCAGCAGCTCCTTCGGGGTTGGCAACACCGGGGAGCTGTTTTTT
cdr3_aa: CASSSFGVGNTGELFF

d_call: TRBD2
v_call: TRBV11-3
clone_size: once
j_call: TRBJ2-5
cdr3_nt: TGTGCCAGCGCTATCATAGCGGGGAAGTACTTC
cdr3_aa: CASAIIAGKYF

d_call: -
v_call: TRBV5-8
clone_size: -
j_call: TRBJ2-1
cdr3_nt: TGTGCCAGCAGCTGGAGGGCTAGCTTAGCTGAGCAGTTCTTC
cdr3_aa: CASSWRASLAEQFF

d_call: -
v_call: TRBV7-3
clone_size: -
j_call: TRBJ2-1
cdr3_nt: TGTGCCAGCAGCCAAGGGGGGGGGCAAAATGAGCAGTTCTTC
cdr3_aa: CASSQGGGQNEQFF

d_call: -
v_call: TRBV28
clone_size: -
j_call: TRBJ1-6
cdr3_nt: TGTGCCAGCAGTGACGGGGGGGAGGGTTCCTATAATTCACCCCTCCACTTT
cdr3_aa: CASSDGGEGSYNSPLHF

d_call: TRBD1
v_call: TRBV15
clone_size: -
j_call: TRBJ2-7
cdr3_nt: TGTGCCACCAGCAGATCCCGGGCGGGACAGGGAAGCGAGCAGTACTTC
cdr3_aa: CATSRSRAGQGSEQYF

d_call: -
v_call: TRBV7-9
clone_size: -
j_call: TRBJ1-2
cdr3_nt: TGTGCCAGCACCTTATCAGGGATTAACTATGGCTACACCTTC
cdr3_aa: CASTLSGINYGYTF

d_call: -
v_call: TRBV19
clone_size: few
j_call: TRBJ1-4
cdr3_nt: TGTGCCAGTAGTACCAGCGTGATGGGAGGACGTGTAGAAAAACTGTTTTTT
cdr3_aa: CASSTSVMGGRVEKLFF

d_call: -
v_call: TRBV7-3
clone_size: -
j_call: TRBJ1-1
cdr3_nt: TGTGCCAGCAGCTTAGGCGGGGACACTGAAGCTTTCTTT
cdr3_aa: CASSLGGDTEAFF

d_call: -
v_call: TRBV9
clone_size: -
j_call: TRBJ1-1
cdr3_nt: TGTGCCAGCAGCGCGACAGGGAACACTGAAGCTTTCTTT
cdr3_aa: CASSATGNTEAFF

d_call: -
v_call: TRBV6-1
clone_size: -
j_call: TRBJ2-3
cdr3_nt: TGTGCCAGCAGTCCGGGACTCTTCGGGGATACGCAGTATTTT
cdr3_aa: CASSPGLFGDTQYF

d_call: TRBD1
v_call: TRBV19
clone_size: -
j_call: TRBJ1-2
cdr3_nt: TGTGCCAGTACCAACCTTGACAGGGACTATGGCTACACCTTC
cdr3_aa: CASTNLDRDYGYTF

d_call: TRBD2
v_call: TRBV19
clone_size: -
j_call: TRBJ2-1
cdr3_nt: TGTGCCAGTAGTATAACTAGCGGGGGTGCAGAGAATGAGCAGTTCTTC
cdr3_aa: CASSITSGGAENEQFF

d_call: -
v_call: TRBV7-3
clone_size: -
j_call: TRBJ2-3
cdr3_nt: TGTGCCAGCAGCTTAAGTGAACAGAGCACAGATACGCAGTATTTT
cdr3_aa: CASSLSEQSTDTQYF

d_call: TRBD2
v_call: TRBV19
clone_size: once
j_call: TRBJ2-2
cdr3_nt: TGTGCCAGTAGTATAGGACGACTAGCGGGGAACACCGGGGAGCTGTTTTTT
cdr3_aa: CASSIGRLAGNTGELFF

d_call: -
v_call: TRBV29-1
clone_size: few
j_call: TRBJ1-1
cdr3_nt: TGCAGCGCCTCAGGGTTAACTGAAGCTTTCTTT
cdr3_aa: CSASGLTEAFF

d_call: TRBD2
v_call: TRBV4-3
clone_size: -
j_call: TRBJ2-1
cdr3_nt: TGCGCCAGCAGCCCCCGGGGGGGGTTGGGTGAGCAGTTCTTC
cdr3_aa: CASSPRGGLGEQFF

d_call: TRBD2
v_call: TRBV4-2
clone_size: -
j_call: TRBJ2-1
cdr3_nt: TGTGCCAGCAGCCAAGTCGCAGGGACTAGCGGCAAGTACAATGAGCAGTTCTTC
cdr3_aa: CASSQVAGTSGKYNEQFF

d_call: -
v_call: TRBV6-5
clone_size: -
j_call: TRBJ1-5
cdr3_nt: TGTGCCAGCAGTTACTCGAGTGCGGGGCCCCAGCATTTT
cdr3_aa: CASSYSSAGPQHF

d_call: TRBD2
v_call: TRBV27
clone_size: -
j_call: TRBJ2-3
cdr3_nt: TGTGCCAGCAGGCAGGGAACTAGCGGGAGTGCGCAGTATTTT
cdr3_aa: CASRQGTSGSAQYF

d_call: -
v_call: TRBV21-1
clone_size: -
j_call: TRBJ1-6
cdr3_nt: TGTGCCAGCAGCAAAGGACGGGTGACAGGGGATTCACCCCTCCACTTT
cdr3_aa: CASSKGRVTGDSPLHF

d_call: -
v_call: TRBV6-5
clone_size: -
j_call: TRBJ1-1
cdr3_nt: TGTGCCAGCAGTTACGACAGCCTCTCGAACACTGAAGCTTTCTTT
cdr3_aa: CASSYDSLSNTEAFF

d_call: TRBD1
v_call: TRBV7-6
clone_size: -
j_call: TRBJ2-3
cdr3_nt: TGTGCCAGCAGCCGGGACAGCTCTAGCACAGATACGCAGTATTTT
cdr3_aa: CASSRDSSSTDTQYF

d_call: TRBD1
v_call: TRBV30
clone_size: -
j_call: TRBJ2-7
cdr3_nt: TGTGCCTGGAGCTCAAGACAGGGGTCTAGGTACGAGCAGTACTTC
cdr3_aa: CAWSSRQGSRYEQYF

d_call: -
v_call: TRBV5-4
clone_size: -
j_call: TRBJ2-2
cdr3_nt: TGTGCCAGCAGCTTGGCCGGGGTCAACACCGGGGAGCTGTTTTTT
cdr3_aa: CASSLAGVNTGELFF

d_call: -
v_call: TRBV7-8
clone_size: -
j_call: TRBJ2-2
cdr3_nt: TGTGCCAGCAGCTTAACCGGGACCGGGGAGCTGTTTTTT
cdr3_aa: CASSLTGTGELFF

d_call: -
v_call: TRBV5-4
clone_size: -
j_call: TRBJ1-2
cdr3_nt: TGTGCCAGCAGCTTGAAGGGGACTTATGGCTACACCTTC
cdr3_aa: CASSLKGTYGYTF

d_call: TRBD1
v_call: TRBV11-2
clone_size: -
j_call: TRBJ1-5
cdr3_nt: TGTGCCAGCAGCCCCGACAGGGGGCTCAATCAGCCCCAGCATTTT
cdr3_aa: CASSPDRGLNQPQHF